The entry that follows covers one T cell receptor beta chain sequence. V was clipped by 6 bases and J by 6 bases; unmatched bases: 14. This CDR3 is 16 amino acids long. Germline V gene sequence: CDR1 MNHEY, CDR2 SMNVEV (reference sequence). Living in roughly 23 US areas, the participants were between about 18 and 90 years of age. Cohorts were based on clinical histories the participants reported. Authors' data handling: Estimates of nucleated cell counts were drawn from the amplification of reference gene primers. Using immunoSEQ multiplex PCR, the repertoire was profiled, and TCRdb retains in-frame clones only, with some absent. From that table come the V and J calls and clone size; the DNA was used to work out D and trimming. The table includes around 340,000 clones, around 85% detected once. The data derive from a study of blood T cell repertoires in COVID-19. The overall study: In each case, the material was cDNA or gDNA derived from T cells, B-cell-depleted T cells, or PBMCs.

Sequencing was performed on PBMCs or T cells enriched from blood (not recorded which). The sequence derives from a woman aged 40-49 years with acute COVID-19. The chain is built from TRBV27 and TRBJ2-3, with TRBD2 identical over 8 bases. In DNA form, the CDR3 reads TGTGCCAGCAGGCCCGTTCCGGGACTAGGGCCGGATACGCAGTATTTT. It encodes CASRPVPGLGPDTQYF.